One sample yielded the 5 T cell receptor beta chains listed below, sequenced in a study of blood T cell repertoires in COVID-19. The protocol was immunoSEQ multiplex PCR, while the TCRdb copy is restricted to in-frame clones and leaves out a portion. This sample has 200,000 to 250,000 clones, with less than 85% found just once. Sequenced sample: peripheral blood. The receptors were sampled from a woman aged 70 to 79 with acute or convalescent COVID-19.

The chain joins TRBV7-3 to TRBJ2-7; D uncertain. Germline V gene sequence: CDR1 SGHTA, CDR2 FQGTGA. The CDR3 is 13 amino acids. The V gene lost 3 bases and the J gene lost 5 bases, with 11 bases spanning the gap. In DNA, the CDR3 is TGTGCCAGCAGCTTCTCTAGGTCCGACGAGCAGTACTTC. As protein: CASSFSRSDEQYF.

DNA for the CDR3: TGTGCCAGCAGGGAAACTAGTGTTGGGGATACGCAGTATTTT. Translating it yields CASRETSVGDTQYF. The rearrangement links TRBV2 to TRBJ2-3; D is possibly TRBD2 (5 bases). This CDR3 has 14 amino acids. With 6 bases removed from V and 6 bases from J, the gap between germline ends came to 16 bases. Germline loops: CDR1 SNHLY, CDR2 FYNNEI.

The V and J genes are TRBV7-9 and TRBJ2-2; D call uncertain. This CDR3 is 14 amino acids long. Germline V gene lookup returns CDR1 SEHNR and CDR2 FQNEAQ (reference sequence). V lost 1 base and J 4 bases, leaving 7 bases between the germline ends. CDR3: CASSLGALTGELFF. In DNA form, the CDR3 reads TGTGCCAGCAGCTTAGGGGCTCTCACCGGGGAGCTGTTTTTT.

This chain joins TRBV5-4 and TRBJ1-1; D remains unclear. This CDR3 is built from 16 residues. Trimming removed 0 bases at V and 2 bases at J, with 14 bases between. CDR1 is SGHNT and CDR2 is YYREEE in the germline V gene (reference sequence). CDR3 protein: CASSLASLRVNTEAFF. In DNA, the CDR3 is TGTGCCAGCAGCTTGGCCTCATTGAGGGTTAACACTGAAGCTTTCTTT.

The chain recombines TRBV5-1 with TRBJ2-2; 9 nucleotides line up with TRBD1. Losses at the gene ends were 3 bases for V and 2 bases for J; bases not matched to a gene: 5. Germline V gene lookup returns CDR1 SGHRS and CDR2 YFSETQ. There are 16 residues in the CDR3. In nucleotides, the CDR3 is TGCGCCAGCAGCTGGCAGGGACAGGGTAACACCGGGGAGCTGTTTTTT. This gives the protein CASSWQGQGNTGELFF.